The 19 T cell receptor beta chains below all came from one sample that was sequenced in a study of shared clonotypes between healthy human individuals. TCRdb's copy holds only in-frame clones and misses some; the assay was immunoSEQ multiplex PCR. The top ten clones hold 0.36% of a sample with fewer than 1.8 million clones, roughly 98.5% of them seen once. Sequencing was carried out using naive CD4+ T cells sorted from blood. Subset specified: CD45RA+ positively selected. Receptors originate from a man younger than 40 in good health.

The CDR3 bases are TGCGCCAGCAGCCCAGGACTAGCGGGGCTTACGGAGCAGTACTTC. It is translated as CASSPGLAGLTEQYF. The V call is TRBV4-1, the J call TRBJ2-7, with TRBD2 matching over 12 bases. The CDR3 length is 15 residues. The V gene end was trimmed by 4 bases and the J gene end by 7 bases; junction bases not matched to a gene: 8. The V gene's germline CDR1 is MGHRA and CDR2 YSYEKL.

This clone was seen once. The chain has TRBV18 and TRBJ1-2; 10 bases match TRBD1. Germline lookup yields CDR1 KGHSH and CDR2 LQKENI. The length of the CDR3 is 15 residues. Trimming cost V 3 bases and J 3 bases; bases outside gene matches: 4. The CDR3 DNA reads as TGTGCCAGCTCACCCCCCGGGACAGGGGACTATGGCTACACCTTC. It translates to CASSPPGTGDYGYTF.

This clone has only one observation. The V call is TRBV2, the J call TRBJ2-1; D not resolved. Germline CDR1 SNHLY, CDR2 FYNNEI. The CDR3 totals 14 residues. The V end was cut by 4 bases, the J end by 4 bases, with 11 bases between. CDR3 loop: CASSGHAGYNEQFF. In nucleotides, the CDR3 is TGTGCCAGCAGTGGCCACGCTGGATACAATGAGCAGTTCTTC.

The rearrangement links TRBV11-2 to TRBJ2-7; D is uncertain. V lost 8 bases and J lost 0, with 5 bases in between. This CDR3 spans 11 amino acids. The germline V gene encodes CDR1 SGHAT and CDR2 FQNNGV. Written as DNA, the CDR3 is TGTGCCAGCGCTGTCTCCTACGAGCAGTACTTC. It codes for CASAVSYEQYF. The full variable domain, completed using reference TRBV11-2 and TRBJ2-7, is EAGVAQSPRYKIIEKRQSVAFWCNPISGHATLYWYQQILGQGPKLLIQFQNNGVVDDSQLPKDRFSAERLKGVDSTLKIQPAKLEDSAVYLCASAVSYEQYFGPGTRLTVT.

The chain has TRBV5-1 and TRBJ2-1; TRBD1 matches 7 bases. Germline V lookup: CDR1 SGHRS, CDR2 YFSETQ. The trim removed 0 bases at V and 2 bases at J, leaving 5 bases unmatched. The CDR3 has 16 residues. The CDR3 is CASSLATGSTYNEQFF. The CDR3 DNA reads TGCGCCAGCAGCTTGGCGACAGGGTCCACCTACAATGAGCAGTTCTTC.

The chain couples TRBV5-6 to TRBJ2-1; the D gene is possibly TRBD1 (5 bases). With 0 bases removed from V and 9 bases from J, the gap between germline ends came to 16 bases. Germline assignment: CDR1 SGHDT and CDR2 YYEEEE. This CDR3 is 15 amino acids long. CDR3 in DNA: TGTGCCAGCAGCTTGGCCGGACAAGGCGGTGGTGAGCAGTTCTTC. It encodes CASSLAGQGGGEQFF.

The chain employs TRBV4-1 and TRBJ2-1, with 9 bases aligning to TRBD2. Germline CDR1 MGHRA, CDR2 YSYEKL. The CDR3 contains 18 residues. Losses at the gene ends were 4 bases for V and 0 bases for J; bases not matched to a gene: 10. The chain's CDR3 is CASSPRLADYSSYNEQFF. In DNA form, the CDR3 reads TGCGCCAGCAGCCCTCGACTAGCGGACTATAGCTCCTACAATGAGCAGTTCTTC.

The rearrangement joins TRBV7-9 to TRBJ2-1; D gene unclear. Trimming removed 3 bases from V and 2 bases from J, with 20 bases in between. Germline V gene sequence: CDR1 SEHNR, CDR2 FQNEAQ (reference sequence). CDR3 length equals 18 residues. Written as DNA, the CDR3 is TGTGCCAGCAGCTTGATCGAATTCGACGGACGAACCTACAATGAGCAGTTCTTC. Protein product: CASSLIEFDGRTYNEQFF.

This rearrangement joins TRBV6-6 to TRBJ1-2, with D unresolved. The germline V and J ends were trimmed by 0 bases and 6 bases, with 8 bases remaining between them. Germline CDR1 reads MNHNY; CDR2 reads SVGAGI (reference sequence). The CDR3 is 13 residues long. The CDR3 region is CASSYSTADGYTF. As DNA, the CDR3 is TGTGCCAGCAGTTACTCGACGGCAGATGGCTACACCTTC.

This chain connects TRBV28 to TRBJ1-2; TRBD1 might be the D (6 bases). The germline CDR1 and CDR2 sequences are MDHEN and SYDVKM. This CDR3 is built from 13 residues. V was pared by 10 bases and J by 0 bases, with 12 bases between. CDR3: CATGGGANYGYTF. Here the CDR3 DNA reads TGTGCCACCGGGGGCGGCGCTAACTATGGCTACACCTTC.

This chain links TRBV29-1 with TRBJ2-5; maybe TRBD1 (5 bases). CDR1 SQVTM and CDR2 ANQGSEA come from the germline V gene. The CDR3 runs 15 residues. V lost 6 bases, J lost 3 bases, and 20 bases lay in between. CDR3 coding DNA: TGCAGCGTCGCGCCAGGACACCCGCCAGAAGAGACCCAGTACTTC. It codes for CSVAPGHPPEETQYF.

The V and J genes are TRBV4-3 and TRBJ2-7; 9 bases agree with TRBD1. The CDR3 consists of 14 residues. The germline V gene encodes CDR1 LGHNA and CDR2 YSLEER. The V gene end was trimmed by 1 base and the J gene end by 5 bases; junction bases not matched to a gene: 3. For the CDR3, the DNA is TGCGCCAGCAGCCAAGGGGACAGGGTACACGAGCAGTACTTC. Its translation: CASSQGDRVHEQYF.

V gene TRBV28 combines with J gene TRBJ2-1, with 10 bases aligning to TRBD2. Per germline, CDR1 MDHEN and CDR2 SYDVKM. The CDR3 has 17 amino acids. V lost 6 bases to trimming and J lost 5 bases; unmatched junction nucleotides: 13. CDR3 in DNA: TGTGCCAGCAGGACACTAGCGGGAATACCCCAACACAATGAGCAGTTCTTC. Protein sequence: CASRTLAGIPQHNEQFF.

V gene TRBV5-1 combines with J gene TRBJ2-3; D possibly matches TRBD1 or TRBD2 (5 bases each). The CDR3 is 17 residues long. CDR1 and CDR2 (germline): SGHRS, YFSETQ. V was clipped by 3 bases and J by 3 bases, with 20 bases between them. Here the CDR3 reads CASSSGPQLSGTDTQYF. DNA for the CDR3: TGCGCCAGCAGCTCGGGACCCCAGCTTTCCGGAACAGATACGCAGTATTTT.

The CDR3 coding sequence is TGTGCCAGCAGTGAATTGAGCGGGAGGGGCTACGAGCAGTACTTC. It translates to CASSELSGRGYEQYF. V gene TRBV25-1 combines with J gene TRBJ2-7, with 10 bases lining up with TRBD2. The CDR3 covers 15 residues. Germline V gives CDR1 MGHDK, CDR2 SYGVNS. V lost 1 base to trimming and J lost 3 bases; unmatched junction nucleotides: 3.

V usage is TRBV5-4 and J usage is TRBJ2-7, with a weak D call TRBD1 (6 bases). V lost 3 bases and J lost 4, with 20 bases in between. CDR3 length equals 16 residues. In germline, CDR1 is SGHNT, CDR2 YYREEE (reference sequence). CDR3 nucleotides: TGTGCCAGCAGCTCCTTTACAGGGAGTGCCTATTACGAGCAGTACTTC. It codes for CASSSFTGSAYYEQYF.

In this sample, this clone turned up once. The CDR3 nucleotides read TGTGCCAGCTCACGGGGACAGGATGCAACTAATGAAAAACTGTTTTTT. Its protein is CASSRGQDATNEKLFF. The chain combines TRBV18 with TRBJ1-4; 8 bases match TRBD1. V lost 4 bases, J lost 0 bases, and 4 bases stayed unmatched. The CDR3 length is 16 residues. Germline assignment: CDR1 KGHSH and CDR2 LQKENI.

Of note for this clone: This CDR3 is also generated by other DNA sequences in the sample. The DNA for the CDR3 is TGTGCCAGCAGCTTACTCGACAATGAGCAGTTCTTC. Amino acids: CASSLLDNEQFF. J is TRBJ2-1 and V is TRBV5-6; D gene uncertain. CDR3 length: 12 amino acids. The germline V gene encodes CDR1 SGHDT and CDR2 YYEEEE. Trimming took off 2 bases at V and 5 bases at J, with 5 bases between the two ends. The variable domain in full, completed from reference TRBV5-6 and TRBJ2-1, reads DAGVTQSPTHLIKTRGQQVTLRCSPKSGHDTVSWYQQALGQGPQFIFQYYEEEERQRGNFPDRFSGHQFPNYSSELNVNALLLGDSALYLCASSLLDNEQFFGPGTRLTVL.

On this clone: The same CDR3 can be traced to other DNA sequences in this sample. This chain connects TRBV6-1 to TRBJ2-1; 7 nucleotides match TRBD2. Germline V CDR1 and CDR2: MNHNS, SASEGT. The CDR3 spans 15 residues. V shed 5 bases, J shed 2 bases, and the junction held 6 bases outside the gene matches. This CDR3 reads CASSKREGAYNEQFF. The DNA of the CDR3 is TGTGCCAGCAGTAAGCGGGAAGGAGCCTACAATGAGCAGTTCTTC.